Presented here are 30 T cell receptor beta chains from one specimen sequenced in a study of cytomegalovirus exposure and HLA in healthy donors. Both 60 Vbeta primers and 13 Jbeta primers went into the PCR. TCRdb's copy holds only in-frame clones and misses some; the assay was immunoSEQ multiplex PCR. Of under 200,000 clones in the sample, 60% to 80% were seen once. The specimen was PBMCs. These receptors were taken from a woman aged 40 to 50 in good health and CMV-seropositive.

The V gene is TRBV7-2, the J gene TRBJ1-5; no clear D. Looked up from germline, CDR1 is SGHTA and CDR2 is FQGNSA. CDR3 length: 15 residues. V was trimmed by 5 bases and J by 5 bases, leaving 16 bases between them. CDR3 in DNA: TGTGCCAGCAGCGGCAACCTGCCGGGGTATCAGCCCCAGCATTTT. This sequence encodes CASSGNLPGYQPQHF.

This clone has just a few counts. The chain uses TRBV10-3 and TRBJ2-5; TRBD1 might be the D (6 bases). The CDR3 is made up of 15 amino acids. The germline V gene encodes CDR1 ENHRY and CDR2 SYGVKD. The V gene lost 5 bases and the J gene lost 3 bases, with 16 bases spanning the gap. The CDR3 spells CAISYTGIGEETQYF. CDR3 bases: TGTGCCATCAGTTACACAGGGATTGGGGAAGAGACCCAGTACTTC.

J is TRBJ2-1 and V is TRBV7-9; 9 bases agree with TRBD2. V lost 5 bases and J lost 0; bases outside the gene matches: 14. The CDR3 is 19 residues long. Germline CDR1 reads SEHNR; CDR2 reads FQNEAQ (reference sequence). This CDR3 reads CASSLYGAGGPSSYNEQFF. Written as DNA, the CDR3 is TGTGCCAGCAGCCTCTACGGGGCGGGAGGGCCTAGCTCCTACAATGAGCAGTTCTTC.

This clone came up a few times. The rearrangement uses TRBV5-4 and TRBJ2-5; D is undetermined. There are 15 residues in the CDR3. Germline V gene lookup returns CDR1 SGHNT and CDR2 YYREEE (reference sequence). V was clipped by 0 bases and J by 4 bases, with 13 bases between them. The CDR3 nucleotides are TGTGCCAGCAGCTTGGCAGGCATCTCTCGAGAGACCCAGTACTTC. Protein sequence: CASSLAGISRETQYF.

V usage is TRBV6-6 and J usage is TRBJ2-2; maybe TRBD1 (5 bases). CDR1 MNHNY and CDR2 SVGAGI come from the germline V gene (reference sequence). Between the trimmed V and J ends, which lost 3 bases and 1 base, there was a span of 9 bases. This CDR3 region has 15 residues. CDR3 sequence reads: CASSYVQGNTGELFF. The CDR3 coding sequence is TGTGCCAGCAGTTATGTTCAGGGGAACACCGGGGAGCTGTTTTTT.

This chain's CDR3 is CASSETGGYGYTF. The CDR3 region has the DNA TGTGCCAGCAGTGAGACAGGGGGCTATGGCTACACCTTC. V and J are TRBV28 and TRBJ1-2, with 9 bases matching TRBD1. The germline CDR1 and CDR2 sequences are MDHEN and SYDVKM. V shed 5 bases and J 4 bases; nucleotides not matched to a gene: 2. This CDR3 spans 13 amino acids.

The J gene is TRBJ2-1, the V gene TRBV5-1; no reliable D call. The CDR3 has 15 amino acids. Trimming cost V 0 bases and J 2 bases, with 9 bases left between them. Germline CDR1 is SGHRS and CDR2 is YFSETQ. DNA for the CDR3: TGCGCCAGCAGCTTGGCAACAGTTACCTACAATGAGCAGTTCTTC. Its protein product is CASSLATVTYNEQFF.

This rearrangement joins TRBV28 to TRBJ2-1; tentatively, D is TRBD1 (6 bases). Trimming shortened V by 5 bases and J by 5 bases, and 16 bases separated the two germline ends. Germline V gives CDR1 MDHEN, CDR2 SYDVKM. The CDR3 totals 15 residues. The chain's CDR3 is CASSPGRTANNEQFF. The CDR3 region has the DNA TGTGCCAGCAGTCCCGGGCGGACAGCAAACAATGAGCAGTTCTTC.

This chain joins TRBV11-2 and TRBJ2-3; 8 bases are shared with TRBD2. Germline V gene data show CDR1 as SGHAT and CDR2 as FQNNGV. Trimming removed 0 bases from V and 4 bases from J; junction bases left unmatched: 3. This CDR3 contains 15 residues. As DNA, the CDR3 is TGTGCCAGCAGCTTAGAGACTAGCGAAGCAGATACGCAGTATTTT. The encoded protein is CASSLETSEADTQYF.

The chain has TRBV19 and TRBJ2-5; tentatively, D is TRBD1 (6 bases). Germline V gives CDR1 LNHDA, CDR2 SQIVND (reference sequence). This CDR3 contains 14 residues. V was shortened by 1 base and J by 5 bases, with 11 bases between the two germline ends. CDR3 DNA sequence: TGTGCCAGTAGTATAGGGGGGCGCAGGGAGACCCAGTACTTC. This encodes CASSIGGRRETQYF.

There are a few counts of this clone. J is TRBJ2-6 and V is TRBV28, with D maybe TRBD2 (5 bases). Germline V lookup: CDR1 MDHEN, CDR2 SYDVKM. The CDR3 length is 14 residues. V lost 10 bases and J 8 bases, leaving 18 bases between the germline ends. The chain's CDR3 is CATSGGAGTNVLTF. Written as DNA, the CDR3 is TGTGCCACCAGCGGAGGTGCCGGTACCAACGTCCTGACTTTC.

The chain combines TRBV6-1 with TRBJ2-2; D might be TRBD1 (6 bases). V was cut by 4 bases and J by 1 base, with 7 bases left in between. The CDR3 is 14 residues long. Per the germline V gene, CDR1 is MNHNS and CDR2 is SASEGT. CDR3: CASSVRGNTGELFF. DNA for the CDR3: TGTGCCAGCAGTGTCAGGGGGAACACCGGGGAGCTGTTTTTT.

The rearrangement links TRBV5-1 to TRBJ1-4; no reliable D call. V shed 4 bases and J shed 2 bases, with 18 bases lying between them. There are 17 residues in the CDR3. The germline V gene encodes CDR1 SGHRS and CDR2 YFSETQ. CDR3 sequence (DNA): TGCGCCAGCAGCGCTGGGAGGGAGCCGGCGACTAATGAAAAACTGTTTTTT. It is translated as CASSAGREPATNEKLFF.

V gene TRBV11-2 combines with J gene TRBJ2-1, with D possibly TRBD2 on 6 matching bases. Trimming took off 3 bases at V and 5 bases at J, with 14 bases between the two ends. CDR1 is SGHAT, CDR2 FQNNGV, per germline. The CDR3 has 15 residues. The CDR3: CASSFGGRSHNEQFF. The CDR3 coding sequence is TGTGCCAGCAGCTTCGGGGGACGGAGTCACAATGAGCAGTTCTTC. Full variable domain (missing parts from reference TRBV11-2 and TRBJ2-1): EAGVAQSPRYKIIEKRQSVAFWCNPISGHATLYWYQQILGQGPKLLIQFQNNGVVDDSQLPKDRFSAERLKGVDSTLKIQPAKLEDSAVYLCASSFGGRSHNEQFFGPGTRLTVL.

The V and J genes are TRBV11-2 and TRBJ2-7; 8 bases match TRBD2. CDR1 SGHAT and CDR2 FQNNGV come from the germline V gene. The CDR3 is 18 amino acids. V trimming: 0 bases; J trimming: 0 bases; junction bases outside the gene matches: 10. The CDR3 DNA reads TGTGCCAGCAGCTTAGATCAAACTAGCGGAGCCAGCTCCTACGAGCAGTACTTC. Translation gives CASSLDQTSGASSYEQYF.

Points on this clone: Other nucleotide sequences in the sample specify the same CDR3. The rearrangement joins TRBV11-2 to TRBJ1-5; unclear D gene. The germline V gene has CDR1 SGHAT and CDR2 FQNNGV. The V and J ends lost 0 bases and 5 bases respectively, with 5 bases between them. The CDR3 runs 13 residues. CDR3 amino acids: CASSLERDQPQHF. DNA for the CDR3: TGTGCCAGCAGCTTAGAGCGGGATCAGCCCCAGCATTTT. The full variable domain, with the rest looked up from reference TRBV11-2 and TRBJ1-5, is EAGVAQSPRYKIIEKRQSVAFWCNPISGHATLYWYQQILGQGPKLLIQFQNNGVVDDSQLPKDRFSAERLKGVDSTLKIQPAKLEDSAVYLCASSLERDQPQHFGDGTRLSIL.

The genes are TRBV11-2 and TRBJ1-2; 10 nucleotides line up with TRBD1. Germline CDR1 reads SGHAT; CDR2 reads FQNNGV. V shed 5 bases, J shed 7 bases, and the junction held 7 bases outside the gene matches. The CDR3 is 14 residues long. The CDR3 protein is CASSRGTGVIGYTF. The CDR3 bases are TGTGCCAGCAGCCGAGGGACAGGGGTTATTGGCTACACCTTC.

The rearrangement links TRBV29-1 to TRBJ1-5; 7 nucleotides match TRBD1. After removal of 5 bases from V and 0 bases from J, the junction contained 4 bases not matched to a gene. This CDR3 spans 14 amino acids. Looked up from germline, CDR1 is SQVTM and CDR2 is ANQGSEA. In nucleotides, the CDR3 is TGCAGCGTTACAGGGGCTGGTAGCAATCAGCCCCAGCATTTT. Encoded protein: CSVTGAGSNQPQHF.

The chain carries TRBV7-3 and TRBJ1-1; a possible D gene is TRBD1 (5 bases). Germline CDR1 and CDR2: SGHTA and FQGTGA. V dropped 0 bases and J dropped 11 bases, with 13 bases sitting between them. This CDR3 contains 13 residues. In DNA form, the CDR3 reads TGTGCCAGCAGCTTAACGCGGGGGAACTTGGCTTTCTTT. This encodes CASSLTRGNLAFF. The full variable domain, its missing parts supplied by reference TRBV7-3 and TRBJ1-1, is GAGVSQTPSNKVTEKGKYVELRCDPISGHTALYWYRQSLGQGPEFLIYFQGTGAADDSGLPNDRFFAVRPEGSVSTLKIQRTERGDSAVYLCASSLTRGNLAFFGQGTRLTVV.

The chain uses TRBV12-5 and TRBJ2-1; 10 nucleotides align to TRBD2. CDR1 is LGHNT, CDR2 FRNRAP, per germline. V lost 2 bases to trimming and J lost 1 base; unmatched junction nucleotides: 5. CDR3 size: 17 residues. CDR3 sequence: CASGLTLAGDSYNEQFF. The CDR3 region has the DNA TGTGCTAGTGGTTTGACCCTAGCGGGAGATTCCTACAATGAGCAGTTCTTC.

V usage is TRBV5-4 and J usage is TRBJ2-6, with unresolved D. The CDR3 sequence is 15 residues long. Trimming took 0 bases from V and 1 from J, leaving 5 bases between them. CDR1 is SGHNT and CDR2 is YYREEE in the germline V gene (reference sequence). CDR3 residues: CASSLDGSGANVLTF. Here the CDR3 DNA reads TGTGCCAGCAGCTTGGACGGGTCTGGGGCCAACGTCCTGACTTTC.

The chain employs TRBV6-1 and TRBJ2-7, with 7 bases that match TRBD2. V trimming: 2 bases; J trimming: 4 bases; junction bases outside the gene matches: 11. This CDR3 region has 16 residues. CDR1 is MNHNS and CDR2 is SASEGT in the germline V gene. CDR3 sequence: CASSERVGGSWYEQYF. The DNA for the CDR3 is TGTGCCAGCAGTGAACGCGTAGGCGGGAGCTGGTACGAGCAGTACTTC.

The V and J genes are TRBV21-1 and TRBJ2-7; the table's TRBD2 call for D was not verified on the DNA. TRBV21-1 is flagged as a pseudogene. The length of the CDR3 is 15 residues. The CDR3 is CASSVPSGKAFEQYF. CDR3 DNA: TGTGCCAGCAGCGTGCCTAGCGGGAAAGCGTTCGAGCAGTACTTC.

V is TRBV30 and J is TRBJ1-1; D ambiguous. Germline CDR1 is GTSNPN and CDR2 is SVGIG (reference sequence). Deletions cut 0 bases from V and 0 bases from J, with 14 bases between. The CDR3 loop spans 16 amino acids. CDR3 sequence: CAWSVDGLLMNTEAFF. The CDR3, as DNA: TGTGCCTGGAGTGTAGATGGACTCTTAATGAACACTGAAGCTTTCTTT.

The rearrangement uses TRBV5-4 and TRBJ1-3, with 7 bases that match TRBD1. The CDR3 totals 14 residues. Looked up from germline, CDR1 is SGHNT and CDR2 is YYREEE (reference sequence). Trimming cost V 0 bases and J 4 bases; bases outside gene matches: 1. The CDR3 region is CASSLVGQGNTIYF. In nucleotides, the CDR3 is TGTGCCAGCAGCTTGGTGGGACAGGGAAACACCATATATTTT. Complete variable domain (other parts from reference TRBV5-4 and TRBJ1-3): ETGVTQSPTHLIKTRGQQVTLRCSSQSGHNTVSWYQQALGQGPQFIFQYYREEENGRGNFPPRFSGLQFPNYSSELNVNALELDDSALYLCASSLVGQGNTIYFGEGSWLTVV.

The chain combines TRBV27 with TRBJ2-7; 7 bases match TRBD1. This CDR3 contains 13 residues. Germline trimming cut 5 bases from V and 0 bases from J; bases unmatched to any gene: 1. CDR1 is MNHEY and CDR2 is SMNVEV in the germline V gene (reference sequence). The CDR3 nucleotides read TGTGCCAGCAGTAGGGACAGCTCCTACGAGCAGTACTTC. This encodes CASSRDSSYEQYF.

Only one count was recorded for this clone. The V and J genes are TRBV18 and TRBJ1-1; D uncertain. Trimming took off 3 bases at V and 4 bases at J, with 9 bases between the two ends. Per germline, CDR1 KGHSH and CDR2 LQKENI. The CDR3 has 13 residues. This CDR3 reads CASSPPGATEAFF. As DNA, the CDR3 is TGTGCCAGCTCACCCCCGGGTGCCACTGAAGCTTTCTTT.

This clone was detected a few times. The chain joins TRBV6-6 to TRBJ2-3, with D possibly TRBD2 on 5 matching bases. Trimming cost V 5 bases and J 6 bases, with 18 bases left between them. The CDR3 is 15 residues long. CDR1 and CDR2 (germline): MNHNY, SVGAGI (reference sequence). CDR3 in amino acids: CASSIFGKAGDTQYF. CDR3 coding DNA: TGTGCCAGCAGTATTTTCGGGAAGGCCGGGGATACGCAGTATTTT.

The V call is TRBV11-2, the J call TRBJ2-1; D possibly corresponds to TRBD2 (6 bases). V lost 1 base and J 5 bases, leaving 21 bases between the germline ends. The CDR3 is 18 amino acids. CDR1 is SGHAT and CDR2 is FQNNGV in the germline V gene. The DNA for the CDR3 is TGTGCCAGCAGCTTAGGGGGGGTGGGGTTTAGACCCGACAATGAGCAGTTCTTC. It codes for CASSLGGVGFRPDNEQFF.

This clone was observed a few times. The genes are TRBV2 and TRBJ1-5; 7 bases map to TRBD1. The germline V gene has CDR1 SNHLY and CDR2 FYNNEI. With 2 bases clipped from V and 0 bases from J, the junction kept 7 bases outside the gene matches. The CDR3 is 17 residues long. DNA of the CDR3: TGTGCCAGCAGTGAAAGGGGACAGTTTTATAGCAATCAGCCCCAGCATTTT. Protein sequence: CASSERGQFYSNQPQHF.